This T cell receptor (beta chain) was retrieved from a study of tumor and adjacent non-tumor tissue in lung cancer. Study-level information: Stage I to III disease affected ten to eleven men and 5 women aged roughly 31 to 76. Findings of the study overall: Top 100 clones took a larger repertoire share in normal lung. Tumor tissue had significantly higher TCR diversity than normal lung.

RNA was extracted from bulk tissue without any cell sorting. V lost 6 bases and J 14 bases, leaving 22 bases between the germline ends. This CDR3 has 12 residues. The germline gives CDR1 SQVTM, CDR2 ANQGSEA. The library came from three nested PCR rounds adapted from ARM-PCR protocols. MiXCR was run by TCRdb on the multiplex PCR reads, yielding one entry per CDR3 protein. This sample has about 120,000 distinct CDR3 sequences, with 84% found just once. This clonotype is categorized as large. Antigen: not known. The chain couples TRBV29-1 to TRBJ2-5, with TRBD2 as a possible D gene (5 bases). The material sequenced was lung tumor tissue. This clonotype was obtained from a man in his sixties or seventies with non-small cell lung cancer. The CDR3 nucleotides are TGCAGCGTACAAGGACTCCCGGCTTATACCTACTTC. Amino acid sequence: CSVQGLPAYTYF.